Presented here are 15 T cell receptor beta chains from one specimen sequenced in a study of blood T cell repertoires in COVID-19. Only in-frame clones appear in the TCRdb table, and some are missing; sequencing was by immunoSEQ multiplex PCR. Of some 230,000 clones detected, approximately 85% appear once; the ten largest clones hold about 0.93%. Material: peripheral blood. The source of these receptors is a man between 40 and 49 years old with acute or convalescent COVID-19.

V usage is TRBV2 and J usage is TRBJ2-7; tentatively, D is TRBD2 (5 bases). CDR1 and CDR2 (germline): SNHLY, FYNNEI. The CDR3 sequence is 12 residues long. V was trimmed by 4 bases and J by 2 bases, leaving 6 bases between them. In DNA, the CDR3 is TGTGCCAGCAGTGCTAGCCCCTACGAGCAGTACTTC. Protein product: CASSASPYEQYF.

The gene calls are TRBV28 and TRBJ2-3; 8 bases fit TRBD1. Per germline, CDR1 MDHEN and CDR2 SYDVKM. V shed 4 bases, J shed 6 bases, and the junction held 12 bases outside the gene matches. CDR3 size: 16 residues. The CDR3, as DNA: TGTGCCAGCAGTTCGCCAGGGGGCCCCCTCCGGGATACGCAGTATTTT. It is translated as CASSSPGGPLRDTQYF.

The chain couples TRBV2 to TRBJ2-1; TRBD2 is a possible D gene (5 bases). The length of the CDR3 is 15 residues. The ends were cut back, 2 bases at V and 6 bases at J, with 14 bases in the middle. The V gene's germline CDR1 is SNHLY and CDR2 FYNNEI. The CDR3 protein is CASSEWQRWGNEQFF. In DNA, the CDR3 is TGTGCCAGCAGTGAATGGCAGCGGTGGGGCAATGAGCAGTTCTTC.

The chain recombines TRBV24-1 with TRBJ2-7, with D possibly being TRBD2 (6 bases). V was shortened by 5 bases and J by 5 bases, with 15 bases between the two germline ends. The germline V gene has CDR1 KGHDR and CDR2 SFDVKD. The CDR3 has 14 residues. CDR3 bases: TGTGCCACCAGTGGCCCCCCTGGCGGGAACGAGCAGTACTTC. Translating it yields CATSGPPGGNEQYF.

The chain employs TRBV12-3 or TRBV12-4 and TRBJ2-7, with 10 bases identical to TRBD1. This CDR3 is built from 13 residues. The V and J ends lost 5 bases and 6 bases, in that order; junction bases with no gene match: 4. The CDR3 region has the DNA TGTGCCAGCAGTGCCGGGACAGGGGCCGAGCAGTACTTC. Residues: CASSAGTGAEQYF.

The chain joins TRBV28 to TRBJ1-2, with 9 bases identical to TRBD1. CDR1 and CDR2 from the germline V gene are MDHEN and SYDVKM. Trimming took 5 bases from V and 12 from J; bases not matched to a gene: 7. CDR3 size: 12 residues. Written as DNA, the CDR3 is TGTGCCAGCAGTAGTAGGGACAGGGACAACACCTTC. This encodes CASSSRDRDNTF.

The chain's CDR3 is CASSPRDRGLYGYTF. The CDR3 DNA sequence: TGCGCCAGCAGCCCCCGGGACAGGGGCCTCTATGGCTACACCTTC. The rearrangement uses TRBV4-3 and TRBJ1-2; 10 bases match TRBD1. Trimming took 4 bases from V and 4 from J; bases not matched to a gene: 6. Germline V gene data show CDR1 as LGHNA and CDR2 as YSLEER. This CDR3 has 15 residues.

This clone has more than one count but fewer than ten. The CDR3 sequence is CASSFDRAYTEAFF. The CDR3 DNA sequence: TGTGCCAGCAGCTTCGACAGGGCGTACACTGAAGCTTTCTTT. The chain recombines TRBV5-4 with TRBJ1-1; TRBD1 agrees at 7 bases. The length of the CDR3 is 14 residues. V dropped 2 bases and J dropped 3; count of bases not matched to a gene: 4. Per germline, CDR1 SGHNT and CDR2 YYREEE (reference sequence).

This sequence joins TRBV12-3 or TRBV12-4 and TRBJ1-1, with 8 bases matching TRBD1. V trimming: 6 bases; J trimming: 7 bases; junction bases outside the gene matches: 7. This CDR3 region has 13 residues. CDR3 nucleotides: TGTGCCAGCAGGGATCAGGGGGCTATTGAAGCTTTCTTT. It specifies CASRDQGAIEAFF.

The CDR3 here is CASSADRVDYTF. CDR3 DNA: TGTGCCAGTAGTGCAGACAGGGTCGACTACACCTTC. The J gene is TRBJ1-2, the V gene TRBV19; 7 positions agree with TRBD1. Germline V CDR1 and CDR2: LNHDA, SQIVND (reference sequence). Trimming took 5 bases from V and 10 from J; bases not matched to a gene: 7. The CDR3 is 12 residues long.

This clone appeared once. The chain joins TRBV24-1 to TRBJ1-2; 7 positions agree with TRBD1. Germline V gene lookup returns CDR1 KGHDR and CDR2 SFDVKD. The ends lost 5 bases at V and 5 bases at J; junction bases unmatched: 13. This CDR3 has 16 residues. The CDR3 bases are TGTGCCACCAGTGGCGGTTCAGGGGGAAAGGGGTATGGCTACACCTTC. Protein product: CATSGGSGGKGYGYTF.

This clone was observed a few times. The V gene is TRBV9, the J gene TRBJ1-2, with D perhaps TRBD1 (5 bases). Trimming left V 0 bases short and J 7 bases short, with 10 bases between. The V gene's germline CDR1 is SGDLS and CDR2 YYNGEE. The CDR3 extends over 13 amino acids. The chain's CDR3 is CASSVAGAAGYTF. CDR3 bases: TGTGCCAGCAGCGTAGCTGGGGCCGCTGGCTACACCTTC.

This chain connects TRBV7-3 to TRBJ1-1; D ambiguous. This CDR3 has 13 amino acids. Between the trimmed V and J ends, which lost 5 bases and 3 bases, there was a span of 10 bases. CDR1 is SGHTA, CDR2 FQGTGA, per germline. DNA for the CDR3: TGTGCCAGCAGCCCGGAGGGAGACACTGAAGCTTTCTTT. Translated: CASSPEGDTEAFF.

This chain joins TRBV5-7 and TRBJ2-7; TRBD1 aligns across 7 bases. TRBV5-7 is marked as an open reading frame, function uncertain. V lost 4 bases and J lost 6; bases outside the gene matches: 7. There are 13 residues in the CDR3. Written as DNA, the CDR3 is TGTGCCAGCAGCGGACAGGTCAGCCGCGAGCAGTACTTC. It is translated as CASSGQVSREQYF.

This chain uses TRBV29-1 with TRBJ2-6; TRBD1 agrees at 7 bases. Trimming cost V 0 bases and J 0 bases; bases outside gene matches: 8. The CDR3 is 18 amino acids. Per the germline V gene, CDR1 is SQVTM and CDR2 is ANQGSEA. CDR3 bases: TGCAGCGTTGAAGATCCGGACAGGCTACTCTCTGGGGCCAACGTCCTGACTTTC. The encoded protein is CSVEDPDRLLSGANVLTF.